The T cell receptor beta chain under discussion was sequenced for a study of long-term antiretroviral therapy in people with HIV. An immunoSEQ assay, version v3.0, was performed at survey level. The protocol was immunoSEQ multiplex PCR, while the TCRdb copy is restricted to in-frame clones and leaves out a portion. Of fewer than 20,000 clones listed, around 73% are singletons. The input for sequencing was unsorted PBMCs, taken 0.3 years after starting antiretroviral therapy. This receptor was taken from a woman aged 50 to 60 with HIV.

The CDR3 loop reads CASSVSGGTGGEQYF. The CDR3 nucleotides read TGTGCCAGCAGCGTAAGTGGGGGGACAGGGGGCGAGCAGTACTTC. The gene calls are TRBV9 and TRBJ2-7; TRBD1 aligns across 11 bases. Germline CDR1 and CDR2: SGDLS and YYNGEE. V trimming: 1 base; J trimming: 6 bases; junction bases outside the gene matches: 6. This CDR3 comprises 15 residues.